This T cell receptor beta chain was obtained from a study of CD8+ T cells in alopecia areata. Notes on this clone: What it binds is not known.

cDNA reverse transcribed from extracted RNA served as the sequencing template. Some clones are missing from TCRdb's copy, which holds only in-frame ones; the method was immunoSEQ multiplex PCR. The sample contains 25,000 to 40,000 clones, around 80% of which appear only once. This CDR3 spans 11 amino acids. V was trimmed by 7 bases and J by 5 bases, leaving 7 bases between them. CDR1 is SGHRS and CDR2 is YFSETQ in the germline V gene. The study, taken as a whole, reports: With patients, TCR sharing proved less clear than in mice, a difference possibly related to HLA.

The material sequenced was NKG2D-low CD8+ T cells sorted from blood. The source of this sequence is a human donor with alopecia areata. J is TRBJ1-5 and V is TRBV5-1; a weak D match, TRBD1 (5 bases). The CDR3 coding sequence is TGCGCCAGCGGACAACATCAGCCCCAGCATTTT. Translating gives CASGQHQPQHF.